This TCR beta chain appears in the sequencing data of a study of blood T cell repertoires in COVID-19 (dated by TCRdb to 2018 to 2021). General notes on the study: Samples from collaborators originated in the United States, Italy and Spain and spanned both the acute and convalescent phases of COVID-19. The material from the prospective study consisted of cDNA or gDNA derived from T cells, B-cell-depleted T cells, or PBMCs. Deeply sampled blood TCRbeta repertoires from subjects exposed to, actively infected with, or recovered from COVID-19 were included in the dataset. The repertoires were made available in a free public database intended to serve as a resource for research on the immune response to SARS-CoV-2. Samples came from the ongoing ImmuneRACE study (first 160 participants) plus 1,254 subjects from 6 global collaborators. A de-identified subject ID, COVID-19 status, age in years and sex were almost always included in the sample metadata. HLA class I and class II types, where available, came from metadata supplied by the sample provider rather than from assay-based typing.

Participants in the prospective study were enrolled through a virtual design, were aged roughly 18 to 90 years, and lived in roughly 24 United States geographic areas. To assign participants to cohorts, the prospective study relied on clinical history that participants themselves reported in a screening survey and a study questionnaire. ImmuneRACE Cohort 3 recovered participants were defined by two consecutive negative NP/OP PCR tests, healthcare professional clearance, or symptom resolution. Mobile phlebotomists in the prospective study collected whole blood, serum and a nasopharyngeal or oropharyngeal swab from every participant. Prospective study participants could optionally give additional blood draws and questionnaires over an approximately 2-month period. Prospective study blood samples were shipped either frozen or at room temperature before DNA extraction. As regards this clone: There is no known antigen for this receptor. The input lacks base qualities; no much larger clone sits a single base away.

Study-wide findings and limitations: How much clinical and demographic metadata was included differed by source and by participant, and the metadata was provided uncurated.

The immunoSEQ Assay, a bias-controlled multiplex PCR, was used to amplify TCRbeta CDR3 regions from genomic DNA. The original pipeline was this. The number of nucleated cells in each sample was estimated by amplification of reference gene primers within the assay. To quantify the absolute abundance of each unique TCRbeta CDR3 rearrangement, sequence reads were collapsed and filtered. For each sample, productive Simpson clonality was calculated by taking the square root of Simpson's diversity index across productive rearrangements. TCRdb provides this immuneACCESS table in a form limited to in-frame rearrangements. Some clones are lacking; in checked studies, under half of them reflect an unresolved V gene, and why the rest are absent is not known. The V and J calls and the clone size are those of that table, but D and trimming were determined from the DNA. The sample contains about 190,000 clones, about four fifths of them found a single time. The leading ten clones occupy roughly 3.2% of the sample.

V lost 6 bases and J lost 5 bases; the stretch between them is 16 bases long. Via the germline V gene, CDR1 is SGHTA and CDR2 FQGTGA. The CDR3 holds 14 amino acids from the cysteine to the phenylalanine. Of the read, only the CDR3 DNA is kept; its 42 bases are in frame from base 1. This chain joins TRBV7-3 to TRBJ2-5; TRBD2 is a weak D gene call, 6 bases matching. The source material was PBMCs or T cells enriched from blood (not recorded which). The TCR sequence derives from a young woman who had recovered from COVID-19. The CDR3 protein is CASSLGGAGETQYF. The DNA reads TGTGCCAGCAGTTTAGGAGGGGCAGGGGAGACCCAGTACTTC. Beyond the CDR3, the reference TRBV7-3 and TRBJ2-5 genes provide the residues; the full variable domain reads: GAGVSQTPSNKVTEKGKYVELRCDPISGHTALYWYRQSLGQGPEFLIYFQGTGAADDSGLPNDRFFAVRPEGSVSTLKIQRTERGDSAVYLCASSLGGAGETQYFGPGTRLLVL.